The following is a TCR beta chain sequence with its context. Its binding antigen is unknown. No base-level quality is on record; no much larger clone is a single base apart. This entry comes from a study of T cell responses to AZD1222 COVID-19 vaccine (dated by TCRdb to the early 2020s). A note on the overall study: AZD1222 recipients given second doses at about 4 weeks or at about 12 weeks were pooled, since spike-specific TCR depth and breadth were not found to differ between the two schedules. A total of 233 trial participants underwent TCR sequencing, of whom 207 received two doses of AZD1222 and around 26 received two doses of the MenACWY control vaccine. Enrollment into the trials was organized by age into subgroups of 18-55, 56-69 and 70-plus years, and those subgroups contained roughly 140, 27 and 60 TCR-sequenced participants, respectively.

Sample time point, as interpreted from the label and publication: baseline before first vaccination. Vaccinee samples were obtained from the UK trials COV001 and COV002, which included a single-blind randomized controlled phase 2/3 trial of AZD1222 (ChAdOx1 nCoV-19) in healthy adults. For TCRbeta chain sequencing, PBMC samples were collected from trial participants at day 0 and at day 28 after the second dose. The investigation overall reported the following: Reportedly, almost half of the unique spike-specific TCRs recognized epitopes lying outside the regions that are mutated in the B.1.351 and B.1.1.7 variants. Conclusions about previously exposed vaccinees were limited because only five to seven AZD1222 recipients were SARS-CoV-2 seropositive at baseline. After two AZD1222 doses, both the breadth and the depth of spike-specific TCRs were significantly higher than at day 0 and than in MenACWY recipients. Participants were mostly white British, with more females than males. The authors suggested clonal diversity may have been underestimated. The vaccine-associated CD4 TCRs covered the entire spike protein, and the dominant responses fell in regions 160-218 and 743-854. Because no samples from the day 14 peak response were available, repertoires could be characterized only after the peak T cell response. In the small 56-69-year group, the increase in depth fell short of significance, most likely because of low power.

The CDR3, cysteine through phenylalanine, is 15 amino acids long. Left in the record is the CDR3 DNA by itself, 45 bases read in frame from the first base. Compared with germline, V lacks 4 bases and J lacks 4 bases; bases without a gene match: 9. CDR1 is given as MNHEY and CDR2 as SVGAGI, both from the germline V gene. The CDR3 regions of human TCRbeta chains were analyzed by immunosequencing. The authors' analysis ran thus. TCRs in the repertoires were matched against a reference library of SARS-CoV-2-specific TCRs that had been generated with the MIRA antigen-specificity platform. Breadth was defined as the fraction of unique TCRs that were SARS-CoV-2-associated, and depth was defined as the fraction of total T cells that were SARS-CoV-2-associated. Using the MIRA data, each spike-specific TCR was mapped to the spike region that the TCR reacts to and placed in a CD4 or CD8 class. Log10-transformed breadth and depth values were compared by one-way ANOVA with Sidak's multiple comparisons tests. TCRdb carries this immuneACCESS record with in-frame sequences only. Its versions omit some clonotypes, under half of them owing to an unresolved V gene in the studies checked, with the rest unexplained. V and J calls plus clone size are reproduced from that table; the DNA served to infer D and trimming. Within this sample are under 140,000 clones, with 87% of them counted one time only. Clones ranked in the top ten supply 2.5% to 3.5% of the sample.

The chain is assembled from TRBV6-5 and TRBJ1-2; TRBD1 agrees with 7 junctional bases. The sequence came from an adult in good health. The specimen was peripheral blood, collected on day 0 of AZD1222 vaccination. The CDR3 protein is CASSSGGQPSYGYTF. The nucleotides are TGTGCCAGCAGTTCCGGGGGACAGCCATCCTATGGCTACACCTTC.